Each of the 13 T cell receptor beta chains below was sequenced from the same sample in a study of blood T cell repertoires in COVID-19. TCRdb's table, derived via immunoSEQ multiplex PCR, lists solely in-frame clones and lacks some. The sample includes 200,000 to 300,000 clones, around 83% of them seen just once. The specimen was peripheral blood. Receptors were obtained from a woman at least 80 years old with acute or convalescent COVID-19.

The chain is built from TRBV27 and TRBJ1-6; the match to TRBD1 covers 8 bases. The CDR3 is 18 residues long. V shed 1 base and J 0 bases; nucleotides not matched to a gene: 5. Germline CDR1 is MNHEY and CDR2 is SMNVEV (reference sequence). In DNA, the CDR3 is TGTGCCAGCAGTTTATTGAGACAGGGGTCCTCCTATAATTCACCCCTCCACTTT. Its protein is CASSLLRQGSSYNSPLHF.

A word on this clone: This sample also contains other DNA sequences that code for the same CDR3. V usage is TRBV5-1 and J usage is TRBJ1-2; D not resolved. Germline CDR1 is SGHRS and CDR2 is YFSETQ. This CDR3 contains 15 residues. The V and J ends lost 1 base and 0 bases respectively, with 10 bases between them. Written as DNA, the CDR3 is TGCGCCAGCAGCTTGAGTACGGGAACTAACTATGGCTACACCTTC. Translated, it gives CASSLSTGTNYGYTF.

The chain uses TRBV9 and TRBJ2-7, with 7 bases identical to TRBD2. The V gene's germline CDR1 is SGDLS and CDR2 YYNGEE. The CDR3 covers 15 residues. V was clipped by 0 bases and J by 4 bases; unmatched bases: 7. The DNA for the CDR3 is TGTGCCAGCAGCGTAGGGACTAGTAGCTTTTACGAGCAGTACTTC. Protein sequence: CASSVGTSSFYEQYF.

The V and J genes are TRBV2 and TRBJ2-3; 9 positions match TRBD2. CDR1 and CDR2 from the germline V gene are SNHLY and FYNNEI. V gave up 6 bases and J gave up 4 bases; unmatched junction bases: 14. The CDR3 length is 17 residues. As DNA, the CDR3 is TGTGCCAGCAGCCTTAGGGACGGCGGGGGGGCCGCAGATACGCAGTATTTT. The encoded protein is CASSLRDGGGAADTQYF.

This chain joins TRBV5-1 and TRBJ1-2; D perhaps matches TRBD1 (6 bases). This CDR3 is built from 15 residues. V was cut by 1 base and J by 8 bases, with 18 bases left in between. Per germline, CDR1 SGHRS and CDR2 YFSETQ. The CDR3 sequence is CASSLPQLGALGYTF. CDR3 bases: TGCGCCAGCAGCTTGCCTCAACTGGGGGCCCTCGGCTACACCTTC.

V is TRBV5-1 and J is TRBJ2-2; perhaps TRBD2 as D (6 bases). Looked up from germline, CDR1 is SGHRS and CDR2 is YFSETQ. V gave up 4 bases and J gave up 4 bases, with 8 bases separating them. This CDR3 comprises 13 residues. The CDR3 nucleotides read TGCGCCAGCAGCACCGGGGGCACCGGGGAGCTGTTTTTT. Protein: CASSTGGTGELFF.

This clone occurred a few times. This chain uses TRBV5-1 with TRBJ2-1; possibly TRBD2 for D (7 bases). Looked up from germline, CDR1 is SGHRS and CDR2 is YFSETQ. Trimming shortened V by 3 bases and J by 4 bases, and 14 bases separated the two germline ends. CDR3 length equals 15 residues. CDR3 DNA: TGCGCCAGCAGCTCACAGGGAGGGTTTTACAATGAGCAGTTCTTC. Amino acid sequence: CASSSQGGFYNEQFF.

The chain employs TRBV3-1 (or the pseudogene TRBV3-2) and TRBJ1-1; maybe TRBD1 (5 bases). The V gene lost 4 bases and the J gene lost 5 bases, with 11 bases spanning the gap. The CDR3 contains 13 residues. CDR1 LGHDT and CDR2 YNNKEL come from the germline V gene (reference sequence). DNA for the CDR3: TGTGCCAGCAGCCGCAGGAGGGGAACTGAAGCTTTCTTT. It codes for CASSRRRGTEAFF.

The chain employs TRBV6-5 and TRBJ1-2; TRBD1 agrees at 10 bases. The ends lost 5 bases at V and 5 bases at J; junction bases unmatched: 8. The CDR3 covers 15 residues. The germline CDR1 and CDR2 sequences are MNHEY and SVGAGI. The DNA for the CDR3 is TGTGCCAGCAGTATTGGGACAGGGGCTGGTTATGGCTACACCTTC. Protein sequence: CASSIGTGAGYGYTF.

This chain joins TRBV28 and TRBJ2-7, with a weak D call TRBD2 (7 bases). CDR1 is MDHEN and CDR2 is SYDVKM in the germline V gene. Trimming cost V 7 bases and J 1 base, with 17 bases left between them. This CDR3 has 15 amino acids. The CDR3 DNA reads as TGTGCCAGCACCACTGGGGGGGCCATGTCCTACGAGCAGTACTTC. This translates into CASTTGGAMSYEQYF.

The chain carries TRBV19 and TRBJ2-7; 11 bases match TRBD1. Germline CDR1 is LNHDA and CDR2 is SQIVND (reference sequence). J gave up 4 bases and V 10 bases, and 9 bases lay outside the gene matches. The CDR3 runs to 14 residues. The CDR3: CANPGQGVTYEQYF. The CDR3 region has the DNA TGTGCCAACCCGGGACAGGGGGTTACGTACGAGCAGTACTTC.

The chain uses TRBV6-2 or TRBV6-3 and TRBJ1-1; D is ambiguous. V was pared by 3 bases and J by 2 bases, with 7 bases between. The CDR3 covers 13 residues. Germline CDR1 is MNHEY and CDR2 is SVGEGT. The CDR3 region has the DNA TGTGCCAGCAGTTATGAGGCCAACACTGAAGCTTTCTTT. Residues: CASSYEANTEAFF.

The chain recombines TRBV7-9 with TRBJ1-6; 12 positions match TRBD1. With 5 bases clipped from V and 9 bases from J, the junction kept 5 bases outside the gene matches. The CDR3 covers 15 residues. Germline values: CDR1 SEHNR, CDR2 FQNEAQ (reference sequence). CDR3 nucleotides: TGTGCCAGCAGCCGAGGGACAGGGGGCTCTTCACCCCTCCACTTT. It yields the protein CASSRGTGGSSPLHF. Full variable domain (rest looked up from reference TRBV7-9 and TRBJ1-6): DTGVSQNPRHKITKRGQNVTFRCDPISEHNRLYWYRQTLGQGPEFLTYFQNEAQLEKSRLLSDRFSAERPKGSFSTLEIQRTEQGDSAMYLCASSRGTGGSSPLHFGNGTRLTVT.